The 22 T cell receptor beta chains given below trace back to one sample, sequenced in a study of siplizumab effects on memory and regulatory T cells. Method: immunoSEQ multiplex PCR; TCRdb's copy keeps in-frame clones and lacks some. The table lists roughly 92,000 clones, 94% of them singletons. Sequencing was performed on non-Treg CD4+ T cells sorted from blood. The receptors come from a human donor in good health.

V gene TRBV6-5 combines with J gene TRBJ2-7; no firm D call. Trimming cost V 6 bases and J 8 bases, with 11 bases left between them. Germline V gives CDR1 MNHEY, CDR2 SVGAGI. The CDR3 has 11 residues. CDR3 sequence reads: CASRSGGQQYF. CDR3 DNA: TGTGCCAGCAGGTCGGGTGGCCAGCAGTACTTC.

CDR3 nucleotide sequence: TGTGCCAGCAGCCCCCGAGGACAGTACGCCTACGAGCAGTACTTC. Protein sequence: CASSPRGQYAYEQYF. This chain links TRBV9 with TRBJ2-7; D might be TRBD1 (6 bases). Germline V gene data show CDR1 as SGDLS and CDR2 as YYNGEE. V was clipped by 4 bases and J by 2 bases, with 16 bases between them. There are 15 residues in the CDR3.

The chain couples TRBV6-1 to TRBJ2-7; 11 bases agree with TRBD1. This CDR3 contains 13 residues. V lost 6 bases, J lost 5 bases, and 3 bases stayed unmatched. From germline, CDR1 is MNHNS and CDR2 SASEGT. In nucleotides, the CDR3 is TGTGCCAGCAGAGGACAGGGGGCCGACGAGCAGTACTTC. Translation gives CASRGQGADEQYF.

The rearrangement joins TRBV30 to TRBJ2-7, with TRBD1 matching over 8 bases. Germline V gene sequence: CDR1 GTSNPN, CDR2 SVGIG (reference sequence). The CDR3 sequence is 15 residues long. J gave up 6 bases and V 2 bases, and 12 bases lay outside the gene matches. The chain's CDR3 is CAWSNIRTGMVEQYF. The DNA for the CDR3 is TGTGCCTGGAGTAACATAAGGACAGGGATGGTCGAGCAGTACTTC. Supplemented by reference TRBV30 and TRBJ2-7, the full variable domain reads SQTIHQWPATLVQPVGSPLSLECTVEGTSNPNLYWYRQAAGRGLQLLFYSVGIGQISSEVPQNLSASRPQDRQFILSSKKLLLSDSGFYLCAWSNIRTGMVEQYFGPGTRLTVT.

The chain uses TRBV7-9 and TRBJ2-2, with D possibly being TRBD2 (6 bases). The length of the CDR3 is 16 residues. Germline lookup yields CDR1 SEHNR and CDR2 FQNEAQ (reference sequence). V shed 2 bases and J shed 7 bases, with 17 bases lying between them. The CDR3 DNA sequence: TGTGCCAGCAGCTTACTCGGGGGAAAGAAAAGCGGGGAGCTGTTTTTT. This gives the protein CASSLLGGKKSGELFF.

The J gene is TRBJ2-7, the V gene TRBV30, with 9 positions matching TRBD1. The germline V gene has CDR1 GTSNPN and CDR2 SVGIG (reference sequence). Unmatched junction bases numbered 9, after V lost 6 bases and J lost 6 bases. The CDR3 spans 13 residues. CDR3 region: CACAGTGLFEQYF. DNA for the CDR3: TGTGCCTGTGCGGGGACAGGGCTATTCGAGCAGTACTTC.

CDR3 residues: CAWSPEVNTEAFF. The CDR3 DNA is TGTGCCTGGAGTCCGGAAGTCAACACTGAAGCTTTCTTT. This rearrangement joins TRBV30 to TRBJ1-1; the D is unclear. This CDR3 region has 13 residues. Germline CDR1 GTSNPN, CDR2 SVGIG (reference sequence). Trimming took off 2 bases at V and 2 bases at J, with 9 bases between the two ends.

The chain has TRBV7-3 and TRBJ2-1, with 7 bases lining up with TRBD1. The germline V gene has CDR1 SGHTA and CDR2 FQGTGA. The ends lost 5 bases at V and 8 bases at J; junction bases unmatched: 9. This CDR3 comprises 14 residues. The DNA of the CDR3 is TGTGCCAGCAGCGTACAGGGGAGCGGCGATGAGCAGTTCTTC. This codes for CASSVQGSGDEQFF.

The chain combines TRBV5-4 with TRBJ2-5; no clear D. Trimming took 3 bases from V and 5 from J, leaving 17 bases between them. This CDR3 region has 15 residues. Germline CDR1 SGHNT, CDR2 YYREEE (reference sequence). The CDR3, as DNA: TGTGCCAGCAGCTCCAAAAGGTCCGTGCAGGAGACCCAGTACTTC. This sequence encodes CASSSKRSVQETQYF. The complete variable domain, with remaining parts taken from reference TRBV5-4 and TRBJ2-5, reads ETGVTQSPTHLIKTRGQQVTLRCSSQSGHNTVSWYQQALGQGPQFIFQYYREEENGRGNFPPRFSGLQFPNYSSELNVNALELDDSALYLCASSSKRSVQETQYFGPGTRLLVL.

The rearrangement joins TRBV2 to TRBJ2-2; the match to TRBD1 covers 7 bases. This CDR3 has 14 amino acids. V was clipped by 8 bases and J by 1 base; unmatched bases: 4. Per germline, CDR1 SNHLY and CDR2 FYNNEI. In nucleotides, the CDR3 is TGTGCCAGCGCCCGGGACAGGAACACCGGGGAGCTGTTTTTT. This sequence encodes CASARDRNTGELFF.

The V call is TRBV5-1, the J call TRBJ2-7; tentative D call: TRBD1 (6 bases). The CDR3 is 12 amino acids. V lost 2 bases and J 4 bases, leaving 7 bases between the germline ends. Germline lookup yields CDR1 SGHRS and CDR2 YFSETQ. The CDR3 loop is CASSFGQYEQYF. CDR3 in DNA: TGCGCCAGCAGCTTCGGACAGTACGAGCAGTACTTC.

J is TRBJ1-5 and V is TRBV30; D ambiguous. Germline V gene lookup returns CDR1 GTSNPN and CDR2 SVGIG (reference sequence). CDR3 size: 13 residues. Trimming left V 5 bases short and J 6 bases short, with 14 bases between. The CDR3 spells CAWGSPGSQPQHF. As DNA, the CDR3 is TGTGCCTGGGGTTCGCCGGGGTCTCAGCCCCAGCATTTT.

This clone was seen once. The chain carries TRBV30 and TRBJ2-3, with D possibly matching TRBD1 (6 bases). Trimming took 8 bases from V and 1 from J, leaving 13 bases between them. The length of the CDR3 is 13 residues. From germline, CDR1 is GTSNPN and CDR2 SVGIG (reference sequence). The CDR3 DNA reads TGTGCCCATATCAGGGGCGGCACAGATACGCAGTATTTT. It translates to CAHIRGGTDTQYF.

In DNA form, the CDR3 reads TGTGCCAGTGGAAGCGGGAGCGGTAATGAGCAGTTCTTC. This sequence encodes CASGSGSGNEQFF. The chain links TRBV9 to TRBJ2-1; TRBD2 aligns across 8 bases. The junction had 8 bases not matched to a gene; V was cut back by 8 bases and J by 7 bases. The germline V gene has CDR1 SGDLS and CDR2 YYNGEE. The CDR3 contains 13 residues. The entire variable domain, with the rest obtained from reference TRBV9 and TRBJ2-1, is as follows: DSGVTQTPKHLITATGQRVTLRCSPRSGDLSVYWYQQSLDQGLQFLIQYYNGEERAKGNILERFSAQQFPDLHSELNLSSLELGDSALYFCASGSGSGNEQFFGPGTRLTVL.

The chain links TRBV30 to TRBJ2-1, with TRBD2 matching 14 bases. CDR1 and CDR2 from the germline V gene are GTSNPN and SVGIG (reference sequence). V was pared by 6 bases and J by 3 bases, with 16 bases of the junction left unmatched. CDR3 length: 19 residues. CDR3 DNA sequence: TGTGCCTGCCGGGATAGCGCAGGGACTAGCGGGGGCCACTACAATGAGCAGTTCTTC. As protein: CACRDSAGTSGGHYNEQFF.

This clone was counted between two and nine times. The rearrangement links TRBV14 to TRBJ2-7; 10 positions agree with TRBD2. With V trimmed by 5 bases and J by 3 bases, 13 bases remained unmatched. There are 17 residues in the CDR3. Germline V gene lookup returns CDR1 SGHDN and CDR2 FVKESK. DNA of the CDR3: TGTGCCAGCAGCGACTCCCAGAGGCCTAGCGGGAGCTACGAGCAGTACTTC. The encoded protein is CASSDSQRPSGSYEQYF.

The CDR3, as DNA: TGTGCCAGCAGGTCAGGGCCTTCTGGAAACACCATATATTTT. Residues: CASRSGPSGNTIYF. This sequence joins TRBV11-3 and TRBJ1-3; tentative D call: TRBD1 (5 bases). Germline V gives CDR1 SGHNT, CDR2 YENEEA. The CDR3 runs to 14 residues. V lost 6 bases to trimming and J lost 1 base, with 10 bases between them. Variable domain in full (rest from reference TRBV11-3 and TRBJ1-3): EAGVVQSPRYKIIEKKQPVAFWCNPISGHNTLYWYLQNLGQGPELLIRYENEEAVDDSQLPKDRFSAERLKGVDSTLKIQPAELGDSAVYLCASRSGPSGNTIYFGEGSWLTVV.

The chain combines TRBV5-1 with TRBJ2-7, with D unclear. Trimming took 0 bases from V and 2 from J, leaving 9 bases between them. Germline assignment: CDR1 SGHRS and CDR2 YFSETQ. The CDR3 totals 14 residues. As DNA, the CDR3 is TGCGCCAGCAGCTTGGATCGGATGGCCTACGAGCAGTACTTC. Translating it yields CASSLDRMAYEQYF.

The genes are TRBV28 and TRBJ2-3, with D possibly called TRBD1 or TRBD2 (6 bases each). The CDR3 is made up of 14 amino acids. Trimming removed 2 bases at V and 7 bases at J, with 13 bases between. From germline, CDR1 is MDHEN and CDR2 SYDVKM. This CDR3 reads CASSLQGGSHTQYF. CDR3 nucleotide sequence: TGTGCCAGCAGTTTACAAGGGGGGAGTCATACGCAGTATTTT.

The chain recombines TRBV7-8 with TRBJ1-1; weak D call: TRBD1 (5 bases). V gave up 4 bases and J gave up 3 bases, with 24 bases separating them. The CDR3 consists of 18 residues. Looked up from germline, CDR1 is SGHVS and CDR2 is FQNEAQ. The CDR3 DNA follows: TGTGCCAGCAGCTCCCGCCGGGACTCCCTGTTATCCGACACTGAAGCTTTCTTT. Translated: CASSSRRDSLLSDTEAFF.

This chain uses TRBV7-9 with TRBJ2-3, with 9 nucleotides matching TRBD2. With 1 base clipped from V and 1 base from J, the junction kept 3 bases outside the gene matches. CDR3 length: 16 amino acids. Germline-derived CDR1 and CDR2 are SEHNR and FQNEAQ (reference sequence). CDR3 nucleotides: TGTGCCAGCAGCTTAGTTGCGGGAGGGGGCACAGATACGCAGTATTTT. Residues: CASSLVAGGGTDTQYF. Using reference TRBV7-9 and TRBJ2-3 for the parts outside the CDR3, the full variable domain is DTGVSQNPRHKITKRGQNVTFRCDPISEHNRLYWYRQTLGQGPEFLTYFQNEAQLEKSRLLSDRFSAERPKGSFSTLEIQRTEQGDSAMYLCASSLVAGGGTDTQYFGPGTRLTVL.

The chain joins TRBV15 to TRBJ2-3; 9 nucleotides line up with TRBD1. This CDR3 region has 14 residues. Germline V gene data show CDR1 as LNHNV and CDR2 as YYDKDF (reference sequence). With V trimmed by 9 bases and J by 4 bases, 8 bases remained unmatched. The CDR3 sequence is CATMNRGRADTQYF. In DNA form, the CDR3 reads TGTGCCACTATGAACAGGGGGCGAGCAGATACGCAGTATTTT.